What follows describes a single T cell receptor (beta chain). Its antigen is still unknown. No much larger clonotype is one base removed from it; base qualities were not supplied. These data originate in a study of post-analysis software for immune sequencing data (dated by TCRdb to between 2014 and 2017). With regard to the full study: Relapsing-remitting, secondary progressive and progressive-relapsing multiple sclerosis were recorded as disease courses, and subtype annotation was lacking for some patients. Patient repertoires were compared against roughly 12 previously published healthy control repertoires from donors aged 6 to 25 years. A subset of samples was prepared in parallel using single-end sample barcoding, then pooled and co-amplified after Illumina adapter ligation.

The method behind the library was PCR. Sequencing was carried out with an Illumina HiSeq 2500. Unique molecular identifiers were incorporated into TCR beta cDNA libraries to reduce PCR and sequencing biases. Some 500,000 cDNA molecules were obtained per 1 to 10 million input T cells, so each molecule approximated one T cell. The patient libraries were prepared and sequenced with the same protocol used for the earlier healthy control dataset. Samples belonging to the same batch were prepared together, multiplexed and sequenced on a shared HiSeq lane. In the original analysis: Raw barcoded reads were processed with MIGEC, discarding single-read molecular identifier groups before consensus assembly and CDR3 extraction. VDJtools was used for post-analysis of the clonotype tables, with diversity normalized by down-sampling every dataset to the smallest sample size. In repertoire overlap clustering, CDR3 amino acid sequences, but not nucleotide sequences, were matched to correct batch-related cross-sample contamination. TCRdb reprocessing: public reads trimmed at Q25 with fastp, clones called with MiXCR, in-frame beta chains kept. Rows are combined by CDR3 protein, so each entry shows the most common genes and DNA. The authors' filters were not applied to this entry. The sample table contains 650,000 to 900,000 distinct CDR3 sequences; only one count was recorded for about 43% of them. Roughly 4.4% of the sample goes to the ten largest clones.

General conclusions and limits of the study: Roughly 5 TRBV segments, including TRBV5-6, TRBV5-1 and TRBV20-1, were significantly more frequent in patients than controls. Strong co-clustering of samples prepared in the same batch was shown by direct clustering with F measure, prompting a batch-effect correction. The multiple sclerosis patient group was slightly younger than the control group. Compared with controls, multiple sclerosis patients had significantly lower normalized Chao1 diversity, a finding suggesting substantial peripheral T-cell clonal expansion.

To demonstrate the VDJtools post-analysis software, TCR beta repertoires were profiled from the peripheral blood of about 14 young patients with multiple sclerosis. Multiple sclerosis patients were children and adolescents aged about 6 to 17 years. V has 3 bases trimmed and J has 7 bases trimmed; junction bases matching no gene number 2. The cysteine opens and the phenylalanine closes a CDR3 of 12 amino acids. The sequence is cut down to CDR3 DNA, 36 bases in frame from base 1. The germline V gene provides CDR1 SQVTM and CDR2 ANQGSEA. The sequence derives from a girl aged 5-17 years with multiple sclerosis. Source material: blood. The sequence links TRBV29-1 to TRBJ2-4, with 8 middle bases fitting TRBD1. In nucleotides, the sequence is TGCAGCGTTGATGGGACAGGCAACATTCAGTACTTC. This translates into CSVDGTGNIQYF.